The following is a TCR beta chain sequence with its context. Its specificity is not known. These data are taken from a study of PD-1 blockade in classical Hodgkin lymphoma. As for the study in general: Patients had nivolumab dosed at 3 mg/kg, delivered intravenously every 2 weeks. Study-level findings and limits: CD4+ but not CD8+ TCR diversity rose significantly by C4D1.

The CDR3 extends over 16 amino acids. The germline gives CDR1 SEHNR, CDR2 FQNEAQ (reference sequence). The V gene end was trimmed by 5 bases and the J gene end by 2 bases; junction bases not matched to a gene: 9. Data came from immunoSEQ multiplex PCR; TCRdb stores just in-frame clones and leaves some out. This table holds more than 50,000 clones, 60% to 80% found once. Brentuximab vedotin exposure varied, and every patient relapsed after autologous stem cell transplantation. The TCR comes from a human donor with classical Hodgkin lymphoma. V is TRBV7-9 and J is TRBJ1-5; 7 positions match TRBD1. The source was peripheral blood mononuclear cells (PBMCs), collected before the second cycle of nivolumab. The CDR3 DNA sequence: TGTGCCAGCAGCCCAGGGGGGGGTGGGGGCAATCAGCCCCAGCATTTT. It is translated as CASSPGGGGGNQPQHF.